This TCR beta chain stems from a study of CD8 T cells in Susac syndrome. Controls comprised healthy donors matched for age and sex. The CDR3 covers 14 residues. Germline CDR1 and CDR2: LGHDT and YNNKEL (reference sequence). Trimming removed 2 bases at V and 7 bases at J, with 11 bases between. Random hexamers were used to reverse transcribe the RNA input (about 0.5 to 1 ug). TCRdb re-called the immunoSEQ multiplex PCR reads through MiXCR, storing one row per CDR3 protein. This sample has 55,000 to 70,000 distinct CDR3 sequences; 95% occur once, and the top ten carry around 0.25%. The chain is built from TRBV3-1 and TRBJ1-4; D call uncertain. The sequence derives from a human donor in good health. Specimen: CD8+ T cells from PBMCs. CDR3 loop: CASSQNTVPEKLFF. As DNA, the CDR3 is TGTGCCAGCAGCCAAAATACCGTTCCTGAAAAACTGTTTTTT.